This record looks at one T cell receptor beta chain sequence and its context. The target antigen is unknown. Indicated time point: week 47, end of study. What each vaccine dose contained was 300 ug of mutant IDH1 20-mer peptide, accompanied by topical imiquimod. Across weeks 1, 3, 5, 7, 11, 15, 19 and 23, patients received a vaccination each time, eight in all. The sample belongs to a study of a mutant IDH1 vaccine in newly diagnosed glioma. Looked up from germline, CDR1 is SGHRS and CDR2 is YFSETQ. The CDR3 totals 14 residues. V was trimmed by 8 bases and J by 1 base, leaving 15 bases between them. Sequencing was performed with immunoSEQ multiplex PCR; in TCRdb, only in-frame clones are kept and a portion is missing. The sample has 50,000 to 65,000 clones; roughly 80% are singletons.

The V and J genes are TRBV5-1 and TRBJ1-1, with a tentative D call TRBD1 (6 bases). The sequence derives from a woman aged 45-60 years with glioma. This specimen consisted of PBMCs, obtained from a glioma patient whose treatment included an IDH1 peptide vaccine. The CDR3 region is CASQSGQQNTEAFF. The CDR3, as DNA: TGCGCCAGTCAGTCTGGACAGCAGAACACTGAAGCTTTCTTT. The full variable domain, its missing parts supplied by reference TRBV5-1 and TRBJ1-1, is KAGVTQTPRYLIKTRGQQVTLSCSPISGHRSVSWYQQTPGQGLQFLFEYFSETQRNKGNFPGRFSGRQFSNSRSEMNVSTLELGDSALYLCASQSGQQNTEAFFGQGTRLTVV.